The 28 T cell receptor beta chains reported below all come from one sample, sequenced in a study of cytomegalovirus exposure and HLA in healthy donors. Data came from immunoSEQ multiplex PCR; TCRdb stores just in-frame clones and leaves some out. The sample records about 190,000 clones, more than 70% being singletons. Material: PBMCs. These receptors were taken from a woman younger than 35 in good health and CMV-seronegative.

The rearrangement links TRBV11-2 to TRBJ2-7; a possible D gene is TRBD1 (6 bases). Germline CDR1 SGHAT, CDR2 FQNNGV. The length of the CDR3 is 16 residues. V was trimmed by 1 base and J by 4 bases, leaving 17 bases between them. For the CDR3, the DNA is TGTGCCAGCAGCTTAGGTCCGGGACACTGGGGGTACGAGCAGTACTTC. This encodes CASSLGPGHWGYEQYF.

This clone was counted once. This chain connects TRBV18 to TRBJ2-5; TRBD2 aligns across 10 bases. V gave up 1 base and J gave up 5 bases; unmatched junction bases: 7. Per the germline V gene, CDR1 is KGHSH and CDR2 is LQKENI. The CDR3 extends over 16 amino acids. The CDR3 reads CASSPQRLAGAETQYF. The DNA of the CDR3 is TGTGCCAGCTCACCACAGCGTCTAGCGGGAGCCGAGACCCAGTACTTC. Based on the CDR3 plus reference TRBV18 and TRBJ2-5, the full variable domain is NAGVMQNPRHLVRRRGQEARLRCSPMKGHSHVYWYRQLPEEGLKFMVYLQKENIIDESGMPKERFSAEFPKEGPSILRIQQVVRGDSAAYFCASSPQRLAGAETQYFGPGTRLLVL.

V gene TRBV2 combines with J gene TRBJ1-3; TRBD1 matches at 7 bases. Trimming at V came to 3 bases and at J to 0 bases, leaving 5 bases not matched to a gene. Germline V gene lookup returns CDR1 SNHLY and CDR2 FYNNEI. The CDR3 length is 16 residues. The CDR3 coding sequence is TGTGCCAGCAGTGACTGGACAGGTATCTCTGGAAACACCATATATTTT. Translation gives CASSDWTGISGNTIYF.

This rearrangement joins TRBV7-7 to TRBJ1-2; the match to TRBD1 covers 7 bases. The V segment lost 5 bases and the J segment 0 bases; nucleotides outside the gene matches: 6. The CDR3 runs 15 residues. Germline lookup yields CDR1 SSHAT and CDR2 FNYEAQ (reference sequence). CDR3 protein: CASSPLTGPNYGYTF. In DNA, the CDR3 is TGTGCCAGCAGCCCGTTGACAGGGCCTAACTATGGCTACACCTTC.

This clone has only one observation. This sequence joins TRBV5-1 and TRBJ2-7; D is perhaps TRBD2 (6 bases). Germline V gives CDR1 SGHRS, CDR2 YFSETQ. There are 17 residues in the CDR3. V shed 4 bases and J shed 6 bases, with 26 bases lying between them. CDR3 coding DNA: TGCGCCAGCAGCCCCAGCCATCGGGGGTTGGGCCTGGGCGAGCAGTACTTC. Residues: CASSPSHRGLGLGEQYF.

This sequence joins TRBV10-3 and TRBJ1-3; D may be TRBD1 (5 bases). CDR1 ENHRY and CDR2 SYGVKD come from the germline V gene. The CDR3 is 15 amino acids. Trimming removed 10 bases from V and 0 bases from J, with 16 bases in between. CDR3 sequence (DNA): TGTGCCACCGCTCAAGACAGAAGCTCTGGAAACACCATATATTTT. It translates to CATAQDRSSGNTIYF.

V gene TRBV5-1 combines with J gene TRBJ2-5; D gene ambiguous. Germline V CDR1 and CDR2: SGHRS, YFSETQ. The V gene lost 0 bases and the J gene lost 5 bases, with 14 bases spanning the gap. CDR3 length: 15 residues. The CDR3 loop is CASSLGPGAQETQYF. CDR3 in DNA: TGCGCCAGCAGCTTGGGGCCGGGTGCCCAGGAGACCCAGTACTTC.

The CDR3: CASTSGLISYNEQFF. CDR3 bases: TGTGCCAGCACCTCCGGACTAATCTCCTACAATGAGCAGTTCTTC. The chain recombines TRBV2 with TRBJ2-1; tentative D call: TRBD2 (6 bases). Trimming took 7 bases from V and 0 from J, leaving 13 bases between them. The V gene's germline CDR1 is SNHLY and CDR2 FYNNEI. The CDR3 has 15 residues.

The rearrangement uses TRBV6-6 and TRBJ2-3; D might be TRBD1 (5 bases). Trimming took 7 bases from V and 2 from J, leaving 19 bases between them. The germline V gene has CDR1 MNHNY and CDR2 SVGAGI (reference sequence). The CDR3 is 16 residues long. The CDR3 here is CASTARGPSHTDTQYF. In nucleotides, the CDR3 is TGTGCCAGCACCGCAAGGGGCCCTTCTCACACAGATACGCAGTATTTT.

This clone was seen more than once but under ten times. In nucleotides, the CDR3 is TGCGCCAGCAGTGGAGGCAGAGTGGGTGGCTACACCTTC. This encodes CASSGGRVGGYTF. This chain links TRBV10-1 with TRBJ1-2, with D hard to call. Germline V CDR1 and CDR2: WNHNN, SYGVQD (reference sequence). V lost 4 bases, J lost 7 bases, and 13 bases lay in between. CDR3 length equals 13 residues.

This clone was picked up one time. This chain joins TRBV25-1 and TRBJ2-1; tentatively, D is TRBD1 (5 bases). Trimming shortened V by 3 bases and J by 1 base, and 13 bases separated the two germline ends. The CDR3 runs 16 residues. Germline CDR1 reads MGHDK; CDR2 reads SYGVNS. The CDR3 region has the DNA TGTGCCAGCAGTGACGGTAAGAGACAGTCCTACAATGAGCAGTTCTTC. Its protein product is CASSDGKRQSYNEQFF.

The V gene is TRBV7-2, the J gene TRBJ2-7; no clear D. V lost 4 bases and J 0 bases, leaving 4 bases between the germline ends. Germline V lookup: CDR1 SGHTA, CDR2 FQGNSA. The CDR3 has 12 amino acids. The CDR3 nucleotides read TGTGCCAGCAGCTCCAGCTCCTACGAGCAGTACTTC. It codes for CASSSSSYEQYF.

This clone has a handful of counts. CDR3 sequence reads: CASSQDTAPPLHF. The DNA of the CDR3 is TGCGCCAGCAGCCAAGATACAGCTCCACCCCTCCACTTT. The chain is built from TRBV4-1 and TRBJ1-6; D is unclear. This CDR3 spans 13 amino acids. In germline, CDR1 is MGHRA, CDR2 YSYEKL. V shed 0 bases and J shed 11 bases, with 8 bases lying between them.

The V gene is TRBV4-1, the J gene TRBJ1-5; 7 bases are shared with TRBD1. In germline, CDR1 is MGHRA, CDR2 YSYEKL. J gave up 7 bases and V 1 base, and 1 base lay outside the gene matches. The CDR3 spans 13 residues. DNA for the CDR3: TGCGCCAGCAGCCAAGCGACAGGGCAGCCCCAGCATTTT. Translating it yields CASSQATGQPQHF.

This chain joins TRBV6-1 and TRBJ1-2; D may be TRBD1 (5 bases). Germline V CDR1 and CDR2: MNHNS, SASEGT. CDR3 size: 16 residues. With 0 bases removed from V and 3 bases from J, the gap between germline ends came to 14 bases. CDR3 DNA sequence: TGTGCCAGCAGTGAAGCGCTGGCAGGGAGGCACTATGGCTACACCTTC. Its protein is CASSEALAGRHYGYTF.

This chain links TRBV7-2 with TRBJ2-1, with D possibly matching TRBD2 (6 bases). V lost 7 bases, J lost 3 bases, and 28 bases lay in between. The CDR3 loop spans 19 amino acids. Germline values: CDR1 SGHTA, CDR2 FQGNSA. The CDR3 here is CASTRFTLSRETYYNEQFF. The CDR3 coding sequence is TGTGCCAGCACACGGTTCACCCTTTCCCGGGAGACGTACTACAATGAGCAGTTCTTC.

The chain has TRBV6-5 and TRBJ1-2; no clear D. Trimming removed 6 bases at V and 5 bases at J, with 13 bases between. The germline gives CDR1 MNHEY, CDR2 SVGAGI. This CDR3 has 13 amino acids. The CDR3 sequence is CASSLRTGYGYTF. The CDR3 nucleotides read TGTGCCAGCAGCCTCCGAACGGGGTATGGCTACACCTTC.

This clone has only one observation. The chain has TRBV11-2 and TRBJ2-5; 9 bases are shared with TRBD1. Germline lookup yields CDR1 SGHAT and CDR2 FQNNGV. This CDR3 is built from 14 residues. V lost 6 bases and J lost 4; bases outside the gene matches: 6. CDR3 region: CASRHTGGVETQYF. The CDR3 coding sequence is TGTGCCAGCAGACACACAGGGGGCGTAGAGACCCAGTACTTC.

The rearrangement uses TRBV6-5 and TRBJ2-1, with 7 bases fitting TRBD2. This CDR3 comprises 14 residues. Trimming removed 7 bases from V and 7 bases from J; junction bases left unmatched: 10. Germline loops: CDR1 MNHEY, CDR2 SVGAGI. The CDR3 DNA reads TGTGCCAGCAATCTAGCTGGGGGGGGGAATGAGCAGTTCTTC. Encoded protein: CASNLAGGGNEQFF.

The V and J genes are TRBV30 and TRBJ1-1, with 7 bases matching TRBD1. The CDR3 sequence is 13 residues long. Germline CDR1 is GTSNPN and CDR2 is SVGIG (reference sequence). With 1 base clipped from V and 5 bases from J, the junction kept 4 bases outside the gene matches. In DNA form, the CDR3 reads TGTGCCTGGAGTGCAGGGGGTTGGACTGAAGCTTTCTTT. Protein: CAWSAGGWTEAFF.

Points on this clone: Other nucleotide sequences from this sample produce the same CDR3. For the CDR3, the DNA is TGTGCCTGGAGCCCCAGGGACTATGGCTACACCTTC. Translation: CAWSPRDYGYTF. V usage is TRBV30 and J usage is TRBJ1-2; TRBD1 might be the D (5 bases). CDR1 GTSNPN and CDR2 SVGIG come from the germline V gene (reference sequence). The CDR3 is 12 amino acids. V was trimmed by 3 bases and J by 3 bases, leaving 8 bases between them.

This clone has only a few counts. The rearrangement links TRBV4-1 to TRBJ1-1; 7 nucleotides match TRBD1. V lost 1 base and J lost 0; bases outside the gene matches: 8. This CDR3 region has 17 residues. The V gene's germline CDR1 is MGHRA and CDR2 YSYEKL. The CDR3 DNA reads TGCGCCAGCAGCCAAGTCGGGACAGAAATTTTGAACACTGAAGCTTTCTTT. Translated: CASSQVGTEILNTEAFF.

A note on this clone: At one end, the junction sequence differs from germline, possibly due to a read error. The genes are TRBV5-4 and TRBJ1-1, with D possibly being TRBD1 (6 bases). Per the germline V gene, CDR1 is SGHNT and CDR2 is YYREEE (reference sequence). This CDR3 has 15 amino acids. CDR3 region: CASSLEYRVNTEAFF. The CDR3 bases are TGTGCCAGCAGCTTGGAATACAGGGTGAATACTGAAGCTTTCTTT.

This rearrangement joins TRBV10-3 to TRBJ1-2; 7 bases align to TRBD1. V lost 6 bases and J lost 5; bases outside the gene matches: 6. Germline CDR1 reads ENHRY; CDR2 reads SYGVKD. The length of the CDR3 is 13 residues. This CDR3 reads CAISYDREYGYTF. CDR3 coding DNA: TGTGCCATCAGCTACGACAGGGAGTATGGCTACACCTTC.

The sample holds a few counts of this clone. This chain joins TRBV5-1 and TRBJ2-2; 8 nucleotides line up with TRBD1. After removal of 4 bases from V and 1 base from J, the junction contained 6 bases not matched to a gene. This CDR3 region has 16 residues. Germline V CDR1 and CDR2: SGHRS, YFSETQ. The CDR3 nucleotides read TGCGCCAGCAGCCCGGCGACAGGGGTGAACACCGGGGAGCTGTTTTTT. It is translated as CASSPATGVNTGELFF.

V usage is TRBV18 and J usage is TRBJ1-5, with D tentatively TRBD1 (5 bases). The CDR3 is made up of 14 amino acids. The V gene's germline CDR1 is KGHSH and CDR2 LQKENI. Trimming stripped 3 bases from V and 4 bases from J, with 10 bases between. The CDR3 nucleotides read TGTGCCAGCTCACCGGGACTGAGTAATCAGCCCCAGCATTTT. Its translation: CASSPGLSNQPQHF.

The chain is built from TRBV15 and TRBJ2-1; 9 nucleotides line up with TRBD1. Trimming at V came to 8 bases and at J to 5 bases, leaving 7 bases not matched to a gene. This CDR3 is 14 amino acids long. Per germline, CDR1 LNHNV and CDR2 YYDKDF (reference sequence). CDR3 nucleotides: TGTGCCACCGGGGACAGGGAAATGGACAATGAGCAGTTCTTC. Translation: CATGDREMDNEQFF.

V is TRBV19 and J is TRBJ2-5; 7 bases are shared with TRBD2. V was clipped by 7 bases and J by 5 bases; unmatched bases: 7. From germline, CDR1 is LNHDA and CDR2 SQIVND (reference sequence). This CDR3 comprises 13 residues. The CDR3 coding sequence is TGTGCCAGTAAGAGGGAGGGCGGGGAGACCCAGTACTTC. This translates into CASKREGGETQYF.